This TCR beta chain is from a study of graft-versus-host responses after intestinal transplantation. Assay: immunoSEQ multiplex PCR; the TCRdb copy retains only in-frame clones and omits some. Counted here are around 30,000 clones, 83% occurring once; the ten biggest clones make up 0.95% to 1.2%. Trimming removed 4 bases from V and 4 bases from J, with 16 bases in between. This CDR3 is built from 16 residues. Germline V lookup: CDR1 MNHEY, CDR2 SVGAGI. Specimen: PBMCs, collected approximately 28 days after intestinal transplant. The genes are TRBV6-5 and TRBJ2-2, with a tentative D call TRBD2 (6 bases). The TCR originated in a human patient who received an intestinal transplant, so some T cells may come from the graft donor. The CDR3 sequence is CASSLKRASATGELFF. As DNA, the CDR3 is TGTGCCAGCAGTTTAAAGAGAGCTAGCGCCACCGGGGAGCTGTTTTTT.